This T cell receptor (beta chain) was sequenced in a study of blood T cell repertoires in COVID-19. Study-level background: Italy, Spain and the United States were the sources of the convalescent and acute COVID-19 samples. In each case, the material was cDNA or gDNA derived from T cells, B-cell-depleted T cells, or PBMCs.

Unmatched junction bases numbered 7, after V lost 7 bases and J lost 2 bases. CDR3 length: 14 amino acids. CDR1 and CDR2 (germline): MDHEN, SYDVKM. In the original analysis: Using reference gene primer amplification, nucleated cell counts were estimated. Assay used: immunoSEQ multiplex PCR; TCRdb lists only in-frame clones, some missing. The D gene and trimming were derived from the DNA, and the V and J assignments and clone size from that table. The sample includes about 230,000 clones, approximately 87% of them seen just once. The chain joins TRBV28 to TRBJ2-5; 7 positions match TRBD1. Input material: peripheral blood. This sequence was found in a woman in her sixties or seventies with active or convalescent COVID-19. The CDR3 reads CASTGTAIQETQYF. The CDR3 nucleotides are TGTGCCAGCACCGGGACAGCAATACAAGAGACCCAGTACTTC.